The 5 T cell receptor beta chains below come from one sample, sequenced in a study of cytomegalovirus exposure and HLA in healthy donors. 60 Vbeta and 13 Jbeta primers were used in PCR. TCRdb's table, derived via immunoSEQ multiplex PCR, lists solely in-frame clones and lacks some. The table shows over 150,000 clones, with 70% to 80% occurring only once. The sample taken for sequencing was PBMCs. The receptors originated from a man aged 30 to 39 in good health and CMV-seropositive.

The J gene is TRBJ1-4, the V gene TRBV28; no firm D call. V lost 6 bases and J lost 2, with 16 bases in between. This CDR3 has 16 residues. Germline values: CDR1 MDHEN, CDR2 SYDVKM. The CDR3 spells CASRFLGRSTNEKLFF. CDR3 bases: TGTGCCAGCAGATTCCTCGGGAGGAGTACTAATGAAAAACTGTTTTTT.

This chain connects TRBV7-3 to TRBJ1-6; D is possibly TRBD1 (5 bases). This CDR3 is 15 amino acids long. Trimming left V 5 bases short and J 7 bases short, with 15 bases between. Per the germline V gene, CDR1 is SGHTA and CDR2 is FQGTGA. CDR3 amino acids: CASSEAGRKNSPLHF. CDR3 in DNA: TGTGCCAGCAGCGAAGCGGGACGGAAAAATTCACCCCTCCACTTT.

This clone came up a few times. The gene calls are TRBV7-9 and TRBJ2-7; possible D gene TRBD2, 6 bases. The germline V gene has CDR1 SEHNR and CDR2 FQNEAQ (reference sequence). This CDR3 has 14 residues. V was trimmed by 5 bases and J by 5 bases, leaving 16 bases between them. The CDR3 DNA is TGTGCCAGCAGCCCCTGGGGGGAGAAGGACGAGCAGTACTTC. This gives the protein CASSPWGEKDEQYF.

The chain links TRBV5-1 to TRBJ1-1; D is unresolved. Trimming pared 0 bases from V and 1 base from J, leaving 10 bases between. Germline V CDR1 and CDR2: SGHRS, YFSETQ. The CDR3 sequence is 15 residues long. The CDR3 protein is CASSLGPLANTEAFF. The CDR3 coding sequence is TGCGCCAGCAGCTTGGGGCCTTTAGCGAACACTGAAGCTTTCTTT. Full variable domain (outside the CDR3, taken from reference TRBV5-1 and TRBJ1-1): KAGVTQTPRYLIKTRGQQVTLSCSPISGHRSVSWYQQTPGQGLQFLFEYFSETQRNKGNFPGRFSGRQFSNSRSEMNVSTLELGDSALYLCASSLGPLANTEAFFGQGTRLTVV.

CDR3 in amino acids: CASSLNRGGEDTQYF. The CDR3 DNA sequence: TGCGCCAGCAGCTTGAACAGGGGGGGGGAAGATACGCAGTATTTT. The rearrangement uses TRBV5-1 and TRBJ2-3, with a tentative D call TRBD1 (8 bases). The CDR3 is 15 residues long. Germline lookup yields CDR1 SGHRS and CDR2 YFSETQ. V was shortened by 1 base and J by 5 bases, with 14 bases between the two germline ends. The full variable domain, rest sourced from reference TRBV5-1 and TRBJ2-3, is KAGVTQTPRYLIKTRGQQVTLSCSPISGHRSVSWYQQTPGQGLQFLFEYFSETQRNKGNFPGRFSGRQFSNSRSEMNVSTLELGDSALYLCASSLNRGGEDTQYFGPGTRLTVL.